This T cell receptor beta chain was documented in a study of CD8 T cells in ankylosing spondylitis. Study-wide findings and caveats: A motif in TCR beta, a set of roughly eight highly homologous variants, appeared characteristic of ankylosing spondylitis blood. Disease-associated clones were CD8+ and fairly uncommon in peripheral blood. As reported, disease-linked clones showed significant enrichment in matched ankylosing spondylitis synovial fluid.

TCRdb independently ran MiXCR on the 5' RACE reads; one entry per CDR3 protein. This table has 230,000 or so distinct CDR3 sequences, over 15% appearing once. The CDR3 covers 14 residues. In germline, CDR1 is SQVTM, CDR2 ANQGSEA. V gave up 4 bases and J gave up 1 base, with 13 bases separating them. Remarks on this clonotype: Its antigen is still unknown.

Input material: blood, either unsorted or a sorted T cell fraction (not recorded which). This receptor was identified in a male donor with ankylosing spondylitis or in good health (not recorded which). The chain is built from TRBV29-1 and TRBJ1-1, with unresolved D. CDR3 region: CSVAFIRPNTEAFF. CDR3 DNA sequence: TGCAGCGTTGCCTTTATCCGTCCGAACACTGAAGCTTTCTTT.